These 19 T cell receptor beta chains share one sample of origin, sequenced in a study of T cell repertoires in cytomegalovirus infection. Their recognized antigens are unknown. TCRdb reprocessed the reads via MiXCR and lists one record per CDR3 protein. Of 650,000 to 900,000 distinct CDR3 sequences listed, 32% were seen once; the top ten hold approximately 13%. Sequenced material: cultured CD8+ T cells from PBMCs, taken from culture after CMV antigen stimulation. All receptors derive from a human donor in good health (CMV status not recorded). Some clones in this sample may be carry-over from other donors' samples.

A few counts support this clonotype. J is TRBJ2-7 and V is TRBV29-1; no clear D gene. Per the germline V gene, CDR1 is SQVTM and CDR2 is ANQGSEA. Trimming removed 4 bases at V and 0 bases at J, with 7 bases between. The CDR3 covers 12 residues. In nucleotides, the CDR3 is TGCAGCGTTGGTGACATCTCCTACGAGCAGTACTTC. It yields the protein CSVGDISYEQYF.

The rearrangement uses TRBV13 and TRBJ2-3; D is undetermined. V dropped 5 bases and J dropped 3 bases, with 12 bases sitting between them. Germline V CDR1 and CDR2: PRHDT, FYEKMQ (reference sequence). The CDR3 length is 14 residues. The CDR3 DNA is TGTGCCAGCAGCAAGGGCGGTGGAACAGATACGCAGTATTTT. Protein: CASSKGGGTDTQYF.

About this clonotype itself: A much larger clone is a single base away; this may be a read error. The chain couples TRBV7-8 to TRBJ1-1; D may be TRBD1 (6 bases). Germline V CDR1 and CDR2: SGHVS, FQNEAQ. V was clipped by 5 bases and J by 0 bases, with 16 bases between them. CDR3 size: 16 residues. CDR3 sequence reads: CASSQTLGGLNTEAFF. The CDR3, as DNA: TGTGCCAGCAGCCAGACCTTGGGGGGCTTGAACACTGAAGCTTTCTTT.

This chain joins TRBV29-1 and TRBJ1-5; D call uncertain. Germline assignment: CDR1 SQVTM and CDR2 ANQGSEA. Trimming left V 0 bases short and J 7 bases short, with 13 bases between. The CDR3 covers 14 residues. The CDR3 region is CSVEEAGVGQPQHF. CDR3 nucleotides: TGCAGCGTTGAAGAGGCCGGGGTTGGACAGCCCCAGCATTTT. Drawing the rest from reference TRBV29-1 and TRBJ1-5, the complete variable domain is SAVISQKPSRDICQRGTSLTIQCQVDSQVTMMFWYRQQPGQSLTLIATANQGSEATYESGFVIDKFPISRPNLTFSTLTVSNMSPEDSSIYLCSVEEAGVGQPQHFGDGTRLSIL.

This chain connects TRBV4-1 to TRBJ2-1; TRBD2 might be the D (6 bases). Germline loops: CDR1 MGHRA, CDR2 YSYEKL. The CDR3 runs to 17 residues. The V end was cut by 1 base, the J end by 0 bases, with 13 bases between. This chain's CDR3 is CASSQVEGAPSYNEQFF. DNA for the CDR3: TGCGCCAGCAGCCAAGTGGAGGGCGCGCCCTCCTACAATGAGCAGTTCTTC.

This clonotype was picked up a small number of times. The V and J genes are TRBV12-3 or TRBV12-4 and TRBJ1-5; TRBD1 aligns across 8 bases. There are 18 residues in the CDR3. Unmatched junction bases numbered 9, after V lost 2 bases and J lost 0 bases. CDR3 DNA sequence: TGTGCCAGCAGTTTACGGCCAGGGGGCCATTATAGCAATCAGCCCCAGCATTTT. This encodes CASSLRPGGHYSNQPQHF.

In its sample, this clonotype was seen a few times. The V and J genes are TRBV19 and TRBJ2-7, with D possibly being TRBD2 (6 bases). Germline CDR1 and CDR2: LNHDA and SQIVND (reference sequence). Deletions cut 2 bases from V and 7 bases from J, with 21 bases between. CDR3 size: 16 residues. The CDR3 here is CASSIMGGDNPREQYF. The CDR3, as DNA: TGTGCCAGTAGTATAATGGGGGGTGACAATCCCAGGGAGCAGTACTTC.

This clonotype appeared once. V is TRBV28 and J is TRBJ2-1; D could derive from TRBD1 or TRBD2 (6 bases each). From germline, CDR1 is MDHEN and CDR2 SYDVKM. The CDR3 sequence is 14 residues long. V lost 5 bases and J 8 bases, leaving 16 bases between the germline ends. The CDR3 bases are TGTGCCAGCAGTGACGGACAGTGGGGGGATGAGCAGTTCTTC. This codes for CASSDGQWGDEQFF.

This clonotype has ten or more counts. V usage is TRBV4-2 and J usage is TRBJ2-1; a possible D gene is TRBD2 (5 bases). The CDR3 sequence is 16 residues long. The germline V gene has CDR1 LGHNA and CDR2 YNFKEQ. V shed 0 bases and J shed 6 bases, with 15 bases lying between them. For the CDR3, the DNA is TGTGCCAGCAGCCAAGATTTCCTCCTAGCCGGCAATGAGCAGTTCTTC. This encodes CASSQDFLLAGNEQFF.

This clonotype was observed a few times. The CDR3 DNA sequence: TGTGCCAGCAACCGGGGACAGGGAAGGAGCTCACCCCTCCACTTT. Residues: CASNRGQGRSSPLHF. The V and J genes are TRBV7-2 and TRBJ1-6, with 9 bases identical to TRBD1. The germline gives CDR1 SGHTA, CDR2 FQGNSA. With V trimmed by 7 bases and J by 10 bases, 11 bases remained unmatched. The CDR3 sequence is 15 residues long.

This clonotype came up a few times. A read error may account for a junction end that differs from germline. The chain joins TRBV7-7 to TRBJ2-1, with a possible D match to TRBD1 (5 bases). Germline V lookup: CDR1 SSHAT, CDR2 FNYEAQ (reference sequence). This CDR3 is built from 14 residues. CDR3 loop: CASSPGMGLREQFF. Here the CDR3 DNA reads TGTGCTAGCAGCCCAGGGATGGGGTTGCGTGAGCAGTTCTTC.

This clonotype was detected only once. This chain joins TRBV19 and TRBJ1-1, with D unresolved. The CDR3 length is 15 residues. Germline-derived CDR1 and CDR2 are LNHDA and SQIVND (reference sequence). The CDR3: CATDKSYTMKAEAFF. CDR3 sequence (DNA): TGTGCTACCGACAAATCTTACACGATGAAAGCTGAAGCTTTCTTT. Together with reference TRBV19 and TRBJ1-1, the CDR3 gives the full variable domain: DGGITQSPKYLFRKEGQNVTLSCEQNLNHDAMYWYRQDPGQGLRLIYYSQIVNDFQKGDIAEGYSVSREKKESFPLTVTSAQKNPTAFYLCATDKSYTMKAEAFFGQGTRLTVV.

The CDR3 sequence: CASSALAGGPREQFF. CDR3 DNA sequence: TGTGCCAGCAGCGCACTAGCGGGGGGTCCGCGTGAGCAGTTCTTC. This chain links TRBV7-2 with TRBJ2-1, with TRBD2 identical over 12 bases. Germline trimming cut 5 bases from V and 9 bases from J; bases unmatched to any gene: 8. Germline CDR1 is SGHTA and CDR2 is FQGNSA. The CDR3 length is 15 residues.

The CDR3 DNA is TGTGCCAGCACTGGGGGCGGTGATATCGGAAAACTGTTTTTT. Residues: CASTGGGDIGKLFF. This chain uses TRBV7-9 with TRBJ1-4; weak D call: TRBD1 (6 bases). V was pared by 7 bases and J by 10 bases, with 19 bases between. The CDR3 length is 14 residues. Germline lookup yields CDR1 SEHNR and CDR2 FQNEAQ (reference sequence).

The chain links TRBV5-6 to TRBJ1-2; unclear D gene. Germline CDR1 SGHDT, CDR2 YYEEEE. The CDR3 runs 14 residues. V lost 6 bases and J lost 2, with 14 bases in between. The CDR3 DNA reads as TGTGCCAGCACCCCGGTAGGACGGAACTATGGCTACACCTTC. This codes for CASTPVGRNYGYTF. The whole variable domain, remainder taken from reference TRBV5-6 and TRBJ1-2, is DAGVTQSPTHLIKTRGQQVTLRCSPKSGHDTVSWYQQALGQGPQFIFQYYEEEERQRGNFPDRFSGHQFPNYSSELNVNALLLGDSALYLCASTPVGRNYGYTFGSGTRLTVV.

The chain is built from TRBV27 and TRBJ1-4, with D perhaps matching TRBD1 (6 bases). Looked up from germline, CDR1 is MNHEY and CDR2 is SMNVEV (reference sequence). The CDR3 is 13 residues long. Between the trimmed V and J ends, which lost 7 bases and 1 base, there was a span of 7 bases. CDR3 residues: CASKTGTNEKLFF. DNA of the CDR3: TGTGCCAGCAAGACAGGAACTAATGAAAAACTGTTTTTT.

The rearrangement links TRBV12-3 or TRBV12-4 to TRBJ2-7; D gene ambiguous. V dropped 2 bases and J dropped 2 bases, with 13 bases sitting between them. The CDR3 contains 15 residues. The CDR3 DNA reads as TGTGCCAGCAGTTTACACAGTTCCCAAGCCTACGAGCAGTACTTC. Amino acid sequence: CASSLHSSQAYEQYF.

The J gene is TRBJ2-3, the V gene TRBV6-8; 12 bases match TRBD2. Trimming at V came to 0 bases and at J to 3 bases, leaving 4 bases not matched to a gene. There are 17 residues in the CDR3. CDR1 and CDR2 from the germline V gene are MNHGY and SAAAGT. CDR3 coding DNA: TGTGCCAGCAGTTACTCCTGGACTAGCGGGGAAACAGATACGCAGTATTTT. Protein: CASSYSWTSGETDTQYF.

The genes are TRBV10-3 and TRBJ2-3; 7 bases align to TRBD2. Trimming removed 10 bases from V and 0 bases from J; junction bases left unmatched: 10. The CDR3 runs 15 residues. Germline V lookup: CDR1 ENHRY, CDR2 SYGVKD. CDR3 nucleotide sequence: TGTGCCACCGACGGGGGGACCGTGAGCACAGATACGCAGTATTTT. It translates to CATDGGTVSTDTQYF.